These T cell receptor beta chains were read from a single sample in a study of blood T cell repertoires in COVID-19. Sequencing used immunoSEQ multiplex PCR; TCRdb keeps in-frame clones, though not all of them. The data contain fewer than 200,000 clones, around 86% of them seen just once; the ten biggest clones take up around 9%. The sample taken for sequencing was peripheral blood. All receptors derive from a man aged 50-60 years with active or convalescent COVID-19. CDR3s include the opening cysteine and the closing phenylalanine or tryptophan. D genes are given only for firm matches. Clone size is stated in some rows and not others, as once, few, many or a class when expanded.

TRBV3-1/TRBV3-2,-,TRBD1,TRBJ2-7,TGTGCCAGCAGCCTAGACAGGGTCTCCTCCTACGAGCAGTACTTC,CASSLDRVSSYEQYF
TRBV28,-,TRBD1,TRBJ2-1,TGTGCCAGCAGTTCGGACAGGGGGCTTCTTGAGCAGTTCTTC,CASSSDRGLLEQFF
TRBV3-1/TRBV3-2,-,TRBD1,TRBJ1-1,TGTGCCAGCAGTCTAATTGGACAGGACACTGAAGCTTTCTTT,CASSLIGQDTEAFF
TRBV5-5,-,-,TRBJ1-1,TGTGCCAGCAGCCCCGGAGGGGAGCTGGCCACTGAAGCTTTCTTT,CASSPGGELATEAFF
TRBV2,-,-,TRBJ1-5,TGTGCCAGCAGTTCTCTCCCCGGGAGTAGCAATCAGCCCCAGCATTTT,CASSSLPGSSNQPQHF
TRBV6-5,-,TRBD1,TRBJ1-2,TGTGCCAGCAGAGTTACAGGGGGCCCTGGCTACACCTTC,CASRVTGGPGYTF
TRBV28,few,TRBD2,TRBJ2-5,TGTGCCAGCAGGACGGGACTAGCGGGGGGGTCGAAGACCCAGTACTTC,CASRTGLAGGSKTQYF
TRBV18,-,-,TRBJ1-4,TGTGCCAGCTCACCAGCAATCGGTACAGGAGTTATTAAACTGTTTTTT,CASSPAIGTGVIKLFF
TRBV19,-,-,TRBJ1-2,TGTGCCAGTACCATGGGGCCGGGTGCCAACTATGGCTACACCTTC,CASTMGPGANYGYTF
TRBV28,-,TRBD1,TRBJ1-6,TGTGCCAGCAGTTTGGGGGACAGTTTATCACCCCTCCACTTT,CASSLGDSLSPLHF
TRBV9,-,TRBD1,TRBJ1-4,TGTGCCAGCAGCGACAGACAGGGGGGGGATGAAAAACTGTTTTTT,CASSDRQGGDEKLFF
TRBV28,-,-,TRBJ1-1,TGTGCCAGCAGTTTAGGATCGGCAGGCCATGAAGCTTTCTTT,CASSLGSAGHEAFF